This T cell receptor beta chain was recovered during a study of cytomegalovirus exposure and HLA in healthy donors. V lost 6 bases, J lost 2 bases, and 8 bases stayed unmatched. Germline V gene sequence: CDR1 MRHNA, CDR2 SNTAGT. The CDR3 totals 16 residues. A few counts support this clone. Using immunoSEQ multiplex PCR, the repertoire was profiled, and TCRdb retains in-frame clones only, with some absent. Among some 250,000 clones listed, 90% were seen once. The source is a woman younger than 45 in good health and CMV-seronegative. The sample was PBMCs. This chain links TRBV6-4 with TRBJ2-2; 8 bases align to TRBD2. The chain's CDR3 is CASRGTSGENTGELFF. The CDR3, as DNA: TGTGCCAGCAGGGGTACTAGCGGAGAAAACACCGGGGAGCTGTTTTTT.